These 24 T cell receptor beta chains originate from one sample sequenced in a study of shared clonotypes between healthy human individuals. TCRdb's table, derived via immunoSEQ multiplex PCR, lists solely in-frame clones and lacks some. The table has millions of clones, more than 80% seen once. Source material: naive CD4+ T cells from PBMCs. As for subset: CD45RA+ positively selected. The source of these receptors is a man younger than 35 in good health. Some clones in this sample may be carry-over from other donors' samples.

The chain combines TRBV2 with TRBJ2-7, with 7 bases that match TRBD1. The CDR3 is made up of 12 amino acids. Looked up from germline, CDR1 is SNHLY and CDR2 is FYNNEI. Trimming took 11 bases from V and 3 from J; bases not matched to a gene: 7. Here the CDR3 DNA reads TGTGCCGGCCGTCGGGACAGCTACGAGCAGTACTTC. It yields the protein CAGRRDSYEQYF.

This sequence joins TRBV5-5 and TRBJ1-2, with D possibly TRBD1 on 5 matching bases. V was shortened by 0 bases and J by 7 bases, with 16 bases between the two germline ends. CDR3 length equals 15 residues. Germline-derived CDR1 and CDR2 are SGHKS and YYEKEE (reference sequence). CDR3 loop: CASSLASGVSFGYTF. For the CDR3, the DNA is TGTGCCAGCAGCTTGGCTTCGGGGGTGTCATTTGGCTACACCTTC.

Turning to this clone: Other DNA sequences in this sample translate to the same CDR3. As DNA, the CDR3 is TGTGCCAGCAGTTTTCGGACAGGGGTCACAGATACGCAGTATTTT. Its translation: CASSFRTGVTDTQYF. The V and J genes are TRBV27 and TRBJ2-3, with 9 bases lining up with TRBD1. Losses at the gene ends were 3 bases for V and 2 bases for J; bases not matched to a gene: 3. Germline CDR1 is MNHEY and CDR2 is SMNVEV (reference sequence). This CDR3 is 15 amino acids long.

The chain links TRBV5-1 to TRBJ2-7; TRBD2 matches at 9 bases. CDR1 is SGHRS and CDR2 is YFSETQ in the germline V gene. Germline trimming cut 1 base from V and 0 bases from J; bases unmatched to any gene: 11. This CDR3 is 18 amino acids long. The CDR3 bases are TGCGCCAGCAGCTTGTACCCCCCTAGCGGGACCAACTCCTACGAGCAGTACTTC. Residues: CASSLYPPSGTNSYEQYF.

The chain employs TRBV6-1 and TRBJ2-5, with TRBD1 as a possible D gene (6 bases). The CDR3 is made up of 13 amino acids. Germline V gives CDR1 MNHNS, CDR2 SASEGT. V lost 5 bases, J lost 1 base, and 8 bases lay in between. The CDR3: CASSSTGQETQYF. The CDR3 coding sequence is TGTGCCAGCAGTTCGACAGGCCAAGAGACCCAGTACTTC.

The chain has TRBV28 and TRBJ2-2, with 8 nucleotides matching TRBD1. The length of the CDR3 is 15 residues. J lost 1 base, V lost 6 bases, and 4 bases had no gene match. CDR1 is MDHEN, CDR2 SYDVKM, per germline. The CDR3 bases are TGTGCCAGCAGGTCGGGACAGGAGAACACCGGGGAGCTGTTTTTT. The encoded protein is CASRSGQENTGELFF.

This chain connects TRBV11-3 to TRBJ2-2, with a tentative D call TRBD2 (5 bases). Germline values: CDR1 SGHNT, CDR2 YENEEA. This CDR3 comprises 15 residues. V was pared by 5 bases and J by 4 bases, with 14 bases between. In DNA form, the CDR3 reads TGTGCCAGCAGCGCGATGGGAGCAAGCACCGGGGAGCTGTTTTTT. Protein sequence: CASSAMGASTGELFF. The variable domain in full, completed from reference TRBV11-3 and TRBJ2-2, reads EAGVVQSPRYKIIEKKQPVAFWCNPISGHNTLYWYLQNLGQGPELLIRYENEEAVDDSQLPKDRFSAERLKGVDSTLKIQPAELGDSAVYLCASSAMGASTGELFFGEGSRLTVL.

The rearrangement joins TRBV15 to TRBJ2-5; TRBD1 aligns across 8 bases. The J segment lost 4 bases and the V segment lost 7 bases, leaving 8 bases of the junction unmatched. This CDR3 has 14 amino acids. The germline gives CDR1 LNHNV, CDR2 YYDKDF (reference sequence). CDR3 coding DNA: TGTGCCACCAAACCACAGGGGGAAGGAGAGACCCAGTACTTC. Protein product: CATKPQGEGETQYF.

This rearrangement joins TRBV28 to TRBJ2-7, with 10 bases that match TRBD1. The CDR3 is made up of 18 amino acids. V lost 6 bases and J lost 3; bases outside the gene matches: 17. Germline V gene lookup returns CDR1 MDHEN and CDR2 SYDVKM. This CDR3 reads CASSSVPGRTGGYYEQYF. DNA for the CDR3: TGTGCCAGCAGCTCAGTCCCGGGTCGGACAGGGGGATACTACGAGCAGTACTTC.

The chain carries TRBV7-5 and TRBJ2-7; the table's D call TRBD2 went unverified against the DNA. TRBV7-5 is noted as a pseudogene. The CDR3 runs to 15 residues. CDR3 loop: CVRNSGGATSYEQYF. CDR3 sequence (DNA): TGTGTCAGAAACTCCGGCGGGGCCACCTCCTACGAGCAGTACTTC.

This clone was seen a single time. The chain carries TRBV5-1 and TRBJ2-5; D is ambiguous. The CDR3 sequence is 13 residues long. Trimming removed 2 bases at V and 3 bases at J, with 8 bases between. Germline V gives CDR1 SGHRS, CDR2 YFSETQ. The CDR3 nucleotides are TGCGCCAGCAGCTTAGGAGAAGAAGAGACCCAGTACTTC. Translating gives CASSLGEEETQYF.

The genes are TRBV6-6 and TRBJ1-4; perhaps TRBD1 as D (6 bases). Germline CDR1 is MNHNY and CDR2 is SVGAGI (reference sequence). Trimming removed 4 bases from V and 8 bases from J, with 17 bases in between. CDR3 size: 15 residues. DNA for the CDR3: TGTGCCAGCAGTTTTTTGGACGGACAGATAGAAAAACTGTTTTTT. Its protein product is CASSFLDGQIEKLFF.

This sequence joins TRBV5-1 and TRBJ1-1; D is perhaps TRBD1 (5 bases). Germline values: CDR1 SGHRS, CDR2 YFSETQ. This CDR3 spans 13 amino acids. The V gene lost 0 bases and the J gene lost 11 bases, with 14 bases spanning the gap. The CDR3 bases are TGCGCCAGCAGCTTGGTTGACAGATCGGGGGCTTTCTTT. Residues: CASSLVDRSGAFF.

V usage is TRBV5-1 and J usage is TRBJ2-3, with a possible D match to TRBD2 (6 bases). Germline loops: CDR1 SGHRS, CDR2 YFSETQ. Trimming cost V 2 bases and J 0 bases, with 16 bases left between them. This CDR3 is built from 17 residues. This chain's CDR3 is CASSFTAGGTSTDTQYF. The CDR3 bases are TGCGCCAGCAGCTTTACCGCGGGCGGGACTAGCACAGATACGCAGTATTTT.

A remark on this clone: The same CDR3 is also encoded by other DNA sequences in this sample. The chain is built from TRBV5-1 and TRBJ2-7, with no clear D. CDR1 and CDR2 (germline): SGHRS, YFSETQ. The germline V and J ends were trimmed by 0 bases and 1 base, with 8 bases remaining between them. CDR3 length: 14 amino acids. The CDR3 DNA follows: TGCGCCAGCAGCTTGGATCCTAGTTCCTACGAGCAGTACTTC. Its translation: CASSLDPSSYEQYF.

This rearrangement joins TRBV28 to TRBJ2-1; no reliable D call. The CDR3 sequence is 15 residues long. Per germline, CDR1 MDHEN and CDR2 SYDVKM. The V and J ends lost 9 bases and 5 bases respectively, with 20 bases between them. Here the CDR3 DNA reads TGTGCCAGTAGACCACTGATCAGACGAAACAATGAGCAGTTCTTC. This sequence encodes CASRPLIRRNNEQFF.

The genes are TRBV5-4 and TRBJ1-3; unclear D gene. Germline V lookup: CDR1 SGHNT, CDR2 YYREEE (reference sequence). CDR3 size: 14 residues. V lost 5 bases, J lost 2 bases, and 11 bases lay in between. The CDR3 is CASREAGPGNTIYF. The CDR3 region has the DNA TGTGCCAGCAGGGAAGCTGGGCCTGGAAACACCATATATTTT.

The chain joins TRBV20-1 to TRBJ1-2, with D uncertain. The V and J ends lost 4 bases and 6 bases respectively, with 9 bases between them. Germline V CDR1 and CDR2: DFQATT, SNEGSKA (reference sequence). The CDR3 consists of 11 residues. DNA of the CDR3: TGCAGTGCTATCTCCCTGAATGGCTACACCTTC. It is translated as CSAISLNGYTF.

This clone was observed a few times. This sample includes further DNA sequences coding for the same CDR3. The chain uses TRBV27 and TRBJ1-2; D not certain. The CDR3 runs to 13 residues. Trimming took off 2 bases at V and 2 bases at J, with 6 bases between the two ends. In germline, CDR1 is MNHEY, CDR2 SMNVEV (reference sequence). The DNA for the CDR3 is TGTGCCAGCAGTTTAGGTCAGAACTATGGCTACACCTTC. Its translation: CASSLGQNYGYTF.

The rearrangement links TRBV28 to TRBJ2-5, with D perhaps matching TRBD1 or TRBD2 (5 bases each). CDR3 length equals 14 residues. The V gene lost 4 bases and the J gene lost 5 bases, with 14 bases spanning the gap. CDR1 and CDR2 from the germline V gene are MDHEN and SYDVKM. Here the CDR3 DNA reads TGTGCCAGCAGTTCCACTACGTGGGGGGAGACCCAGTACTTC. Its translation is CASSSTTWGETQYF.

V is TRBV28 and J is TRBJ1-1, with D uncertain. Germline loops: CDR1 MDHEN, CDR2 SYDVKM. This CDR3 is built from 13 residues. V was pared by 7 bases and J by 5 bases, with 14 bases between. The CDR3 nucleotides read TGTGCCAGCAAAAAGGAAGGGTGGACTGAAGCTTTCTTT. The encoded protein is CASKKEGWTEAFF.

This clone was picked up one time. V and J are TRBV9 and TRBJ2-3, with 9 positions matching TRBD2. CDR3 length equals 15 residues. Trimming cost V 2 bases and J 4 bases; bases outside gene matches: 5. Looked up from germline, CDR1 is SGDLS and CDR2 is YYNGEE. DNA for the CDR3: TGTGCCAGCAGCGTTAGCGGGAGTGGGGCAGATACGCAGTATTTT. Encoded protein: CASSVSGSGADTQYF.

J is TRBJ2-7 and V is TRBV7-2, with a weak D call TRBD2 (5 bases). V dropped 1 base and J dropped 1 base, with 11 bases sitting between them. This CDR3 has 15 residues. Germline V gene sequence: CDR1 SGHTA, CDR2 FQGNSA. CDR3 sequence: CASSLVSVESYEQYF. The DNA for the CDR3 is TGTGCCAGCAGCTTAGTTAGCGTGGAGTCCTACGAGCAGTACTTC.

The chain employs TRBV19 and TRBJ2-5; maybe TRBD2 (5 bases). CDR1 is LNHDA and CDR2 is SQIVND in the germline V gene (reference sequence). V was pared by 2 bases and J by 2 bases, with 9 bases between. The CDR3 has 14 residues. The CDR3 spells CASSIRRAQETQYF. The CDR3 DNA reads TGTGCCAGTAGTATAAGGCGGGCGCAAGAGACCCAGTACTTC.